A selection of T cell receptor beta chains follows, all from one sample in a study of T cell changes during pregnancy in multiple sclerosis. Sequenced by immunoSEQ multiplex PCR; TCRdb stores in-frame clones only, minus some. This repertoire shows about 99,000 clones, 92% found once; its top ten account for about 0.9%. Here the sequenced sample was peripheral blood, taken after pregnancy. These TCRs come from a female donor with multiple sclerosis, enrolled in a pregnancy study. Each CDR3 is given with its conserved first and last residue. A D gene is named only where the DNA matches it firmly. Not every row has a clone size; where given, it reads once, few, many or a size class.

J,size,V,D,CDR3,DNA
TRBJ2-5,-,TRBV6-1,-,CASTVSREETQYF,TGTGCCAGCACCGTGAGTCGTGAAGAGACCCAGTACTTC
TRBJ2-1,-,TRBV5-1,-,CASSLGWASLLDEQFF,TGCGCCAGCAGCTTGGGATGGGCTAGCCTTTTGGATGAGCAGTTCTTC
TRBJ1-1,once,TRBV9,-,CASSVADLAVNTEAFF,TGTGCCAGCAGCGTCGCGGATCTGGCGGTGAACACTGAAGCTTTCTTT
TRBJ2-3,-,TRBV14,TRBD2,CASSRTSGGITDTQYF,TGTGCCAGCAGCCGGACTAGCGGGGGGATCACAGATACGCAGTATTTT
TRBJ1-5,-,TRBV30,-,CAWSVQLGRGYGQPQHF,TGTGCCTGGAGTGTCCAGCTCGGGCGGGGGTATGGACAGCCCCAGCATTTT
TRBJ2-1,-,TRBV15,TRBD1,CATRRGQYNEQFF,TGTGCCACCAGAAGGGGACAGTACAATGAGCAGTTCTTC
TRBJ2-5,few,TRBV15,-,CATSGEAWAETQYF,TGTGCCACCAGCGGAGAGGCTTGGGCGGAGACCCAGTACTTC
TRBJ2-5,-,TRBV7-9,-,CASSLVWHMQETQYF,TGTGCCAGCAGCTTAGTATGGCATATGCAAGAGACCCAGTACTTC
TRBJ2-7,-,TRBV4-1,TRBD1,CASSQVTGQGPYEQYF,TGCGCCAGCAGCCAAGTGACGGGACAGGGCCCCTACGAGCAGTACTTC
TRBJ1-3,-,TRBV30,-,CAWAGGSGNTIYF,TGTGCCTGGGCCGGAGGCTCTGGAAACACCATATATTTT
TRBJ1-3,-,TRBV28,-,CASSLWPDSGNTIYF,TGTGCCAGCAGTTTATGGCCAGACTCTGGAAACACCATATATTTT
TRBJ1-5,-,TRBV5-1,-,CASSPGGELDQPQHF,TGCGCCAGCAGCCCGGGAGGGGAATTAGATCAGCCCCAGCATTTT
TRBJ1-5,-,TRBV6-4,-,CASSDRGHPYQPQHF,TGTGCCAGCAGTGACAGAGGACATCCCTATCAGCCCCAGCATTTT
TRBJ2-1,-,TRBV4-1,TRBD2,CASSQDGGSGSVWNEQFF,TGCGCCAGCAGCCAAGATGGAGGTAGCGGGAGTGTGTGGAATGAGCAGTTCTTC
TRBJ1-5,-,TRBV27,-,CASSQSRGQPQHF,TGTGCCAGCAGCCAGAGTCGAGGTCAGCCCCAGCATTTT
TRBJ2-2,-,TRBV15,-,CATSRDLLTGELFF,TGTGCCACCAGCAGGGACTTACTCACCGGGGAGCTGTTTTTT
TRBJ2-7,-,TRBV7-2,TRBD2,CASSFGGTSGVYEQYF,TGTGCCAGCAGCTTCGGGGGGACTAGCGGGGTCTACGAGCAGTACTTC
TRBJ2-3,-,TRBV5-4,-,CASRPGVATDTQYF,TGTGCCAGCCGCCCCGGGGTTGCAACAGATACGCAGTATTTT
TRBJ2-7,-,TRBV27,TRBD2,CASSLFGSGGEYEQYF,TGTGCCAGCAGTTTATTCGGGTCGGGAGGGGAGTACGAGCAGTACTTC
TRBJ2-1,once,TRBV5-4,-,CASSLDHRVSIDEQFF,TGTGCCAGCAGCTTGGACCACAGGGTCAGTATTGATGAGCAGTTCTTC
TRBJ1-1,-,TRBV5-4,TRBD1,CASTDLDRILGVNTEAFF,TGTGCCAGCACAGACTTGGACAGGATCCTGGGGGTGAACACTGAAGCTTTCTTT
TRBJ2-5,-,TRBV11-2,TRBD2,CASSHSGSSETQYF,TGTGCCAGCAGCCATAGCGGGAGTTCTGAGACCCAGTACTTC
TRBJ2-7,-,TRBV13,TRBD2,CASSSSGRGIYEQYF,TGTGCCAGCAGCTCTAGCGGGAGAGGTATCTACGAGCAGTACTTC
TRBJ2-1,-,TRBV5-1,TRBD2,CASSPGTSGRALNEQFF,TGCGCCAGCAGCCCGGGCACTAGCGGGAGGGCCTTGAATGAGCAGTTCTTC
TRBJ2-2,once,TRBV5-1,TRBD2,CASSLGRGAASGTLPGELFF,TGCGCCAGCAGCTTAGGCAGGGGGGCTGCTAGCGGGACCTTACCGGGGGAGCTGTTTTTT
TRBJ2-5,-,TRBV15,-,CATSRDSPSGRRETQYF,TGTGCCACCAGCAGAGACTCCCCGTCAGGGCGGCGAGAGACCCAGTACTTC
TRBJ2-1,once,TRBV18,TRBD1,CASSPDRGDSYNEQFF,TGTGCCAGCTCACCCGACAGGGGGGACTCCTACAATGAGCAGTTCTTC
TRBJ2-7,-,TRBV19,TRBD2,CASSILAGYEQYF,TGTGCCAGTAGTATTCTAGCGGGGTACGAGCAGTACTTC
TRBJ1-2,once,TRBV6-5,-,CASSYSMGFLSSYTF,TGTGCCAGCAGTTACTCGATGGGCTTCCTAAGTAGCTACACCTTC
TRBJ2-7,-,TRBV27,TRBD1,CASSTTGIEQYF,TGTGCCAGCAGTACGACAGGGATCGAGCAGTACTTC
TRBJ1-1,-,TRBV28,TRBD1,CASSLQGAGTEAFF,TGTGCCAGCAGTCTACAGGGGGCGGGCACTGAAGCTTTCTTT
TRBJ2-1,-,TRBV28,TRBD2,CASSGRREGKDEQFF,TGTGCCAGCAGTGGAAGGCGGGAGGGCAAAGATGAGCAGTTCTTC
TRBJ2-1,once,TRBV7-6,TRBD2,CASSLSGGAYNEQFF,TGTGCCAGCAGCTTAAGTGGGGGGGCCTACAATGAGCAGTTCTTC
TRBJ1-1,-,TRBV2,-,CASSLTAGATEAFF,TGTGCCAGCAGTCTGACCGCAGGGGCCACTGAAGCTTTCTTT
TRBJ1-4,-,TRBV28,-,CASTPLPTNEKLFF,TGTGCCAGCACCCCACTGCCTACTAATGAAAAACTGTTTTTT
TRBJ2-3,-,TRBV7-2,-,CASSLVGGGTDTQYF,TGTGCCAGCAGCTTAGTAGGCGGGGGCACAGATACGCAGTATTTT
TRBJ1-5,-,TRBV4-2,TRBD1,CASSHGQESGQPQHF,TGTGCCAGCAGCCACGGACAGGAAAGTGGTCAGCCCCAGCATTTT
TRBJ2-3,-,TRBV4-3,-,CASSQDPTGMTDTQYF,TGCGCCAGCAGCCAAGATCCCACGGGGATGACAGATACGCAGTATTTT
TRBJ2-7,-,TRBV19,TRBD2,CASTASGGAAYEQYF,TGTGCCAGTACTGCTAGCGGGGGGGCAGCTTACGAGCAGTACTTC
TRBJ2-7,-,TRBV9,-,CASSVSGASAIYEQYF,TGTGCCAGCAGCGTATCCGGAGCTAGCGCGATCTACGAGCAGTACTTC
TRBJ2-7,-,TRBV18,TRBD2,CASSPPLAGSEQYF,TGTGCCAGCTCACCACCGCTAGCGGGGTCCGAGCAGTACTTC
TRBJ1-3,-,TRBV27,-,CATREPGWNTIYF,TGTGCCACCAGAGAGCCGGGGTGGAACACCATATATTTT
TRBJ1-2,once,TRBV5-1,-,CASSSGGGAGYTF,TGCGCCAGCAGCTCCGGCGGCGGGGCTGGCTACACCTTC
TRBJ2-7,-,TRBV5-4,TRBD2,CASSPRGGRGDEQYF,TGTGCCAGCAGCCCTCGGGGAGGGCGGGGAGACGAGCAGTACTTC
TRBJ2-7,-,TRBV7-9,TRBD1,CASSVGQGPYEQYF,TGTGCCAGCAGCGTGGGACAGGGTCCCTACGAGCAGTACTTC
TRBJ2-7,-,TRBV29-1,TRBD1,CSFSRDRAYEQYF,TGCAGCTTCTCCCGGGACAGGGCATACGAGCAGTACTTC
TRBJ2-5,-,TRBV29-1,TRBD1,CSAEDREETQYF,TGCAGCGCTGAGGACAGGGAAGAGACCCAGTACTTC
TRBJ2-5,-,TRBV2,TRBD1,CASSVAGGLRETQYF,TGTGCCAGCAGTGTGGCAGGGGGCCTCAGGGAGACCCAGTACTTC
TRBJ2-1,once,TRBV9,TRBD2,CASSARTSDNEQFF,TGTGCCAGCAGCGCCCGGACTAGCGACAATGAGCAGTTCTTC
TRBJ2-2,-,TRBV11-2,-,CASSLQGGGNTGELFF,TGTGCCAGCAGCCTGCAGGGGGGAGGGAACACCGGGGAGCTGTTTTTT
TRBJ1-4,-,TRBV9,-,CASSVASASNEKLFF,TGTGCCAGCAGCGTAGCTAGCGCCAGCAATGAAAAACTGTTTTTT
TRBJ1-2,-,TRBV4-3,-,CASSQGDTQGYTF,TGCGCCAGCAGCCAAGGGGACACCCAGGGCTACACCTTC
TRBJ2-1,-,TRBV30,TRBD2,CAWSGGLAVYNEQFF,TGTGCCTGGAGTGGGGGACTAGCGGTGTACAATGAGCAGTTCTTC
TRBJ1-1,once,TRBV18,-,CASSPREGGTEAFF,TGTGCCAGCTCACCACGGGAAGGGGGAACTGAAGCTTTCTTT
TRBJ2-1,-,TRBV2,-,CASRLGMNNEQFF,TGTGCCAGCAGGCTCGGGATGAACAATGAGCAGTTCTTC